The clone carrying this T cell receptor (beta chain) has a handful of counts. V lost 3 bases, J lost 6 bases, and 20 bases lay in between. This CDR3 is built from 17 residues. The data are from a study of early T cells in non-severe SARS-CoV-2 infection. TCRdb reprocessed the 5' RACE reads with MiXCR, giving one entry per CDR3 protein. Of tens of thousands of distinct CDR3 sequences detected, 13% appear once; the ten largest clones hold over 6.5%. This clonotype originated in an adult who was a healthcare worker with PCR-confirmed SARS-CoV-2 infection or an uninfected control (not recorded which). The sample comprised whole blood. This sequence joins TRBV23-1 and TRBJ2-2; tentative D call: TRBD2 (6 bases). TRBV23-1 is noted as an ORF with a role that remains uncertain. CDR3 sequence reads: CASSHRFRGSYPGELFF. In DNA form, the CDR3 reads TGCGCCAGCAGTCATCGTTTTCGGGGGAGTTATCCCGGGGAGCTGTTTTTT.